This T cell receptor (beta chain) comes out of a study of T cells in tuberculosis. Time point reported: new active TB diagnosis, blood taken before or within 7 days of starting treatment. The protocol was immunoSEQ multiplex PCR, while the TCRdb copy is restricted to in-frame clones and leaves out a portion. The sample has around 23,000 clones; approximately 85% are singletons. Broader study findings: Active tuberculosis patients had shorter CDR3-alpha; the beta difference was nonsignificant.

Notes on this clone: What it binds is not known.

The CDR3 runs to 15 residues. Germline V gene data show CDR1 as GTSNPN and CDR2 as SVGIG (reference sequence). J gave up 0 bases and V 1 base, and 3 bases lay outside the gene matches. The chain couples TRBV30 to TRBJ2-7; 10 bases line up with TRBD2. The specimen comprised PBMCs, sampled at tuberculosis diagnosis. The receptor's source is an adult with tuberculosis. The CDR3 nucleotides read TGTGCCTGGAGTGCTAGCGGGGGCCGCTCCTACGAGCAGTACTTC. The encoded protein is CAWSASGGRSYEQYF.